This is a list of T cell receptor beta chains from one sample in a study of blood T cell repertoires in COVID-19. The protocol was immunoSEQ multiplex PCR, while the TCRdb copy is restricted to in-frame clones and leaves out a portion. Among 250,000 or so clones listed, 70% to 90% were seen once. The specimen sequenced was peripheral blood. These receptors came from a man older than 75 with acute or convalescent COVID-19. The CDR3 runs from the conserved cysteine through the conserved F or W. Only part of the rows carry a size: once, few, many, or a class if the clone is expanded.

j_call: TRBJ1-1; cdr3_length: 15; v_call: TRBV6-5; clone_size: NA; cdr3_aa: CASTARGTLGTEAFF
j_call: TRBJ2-7; cdr3_length: 14; v_call: TRBV2; clone_size: NA; cdr3_aa: CASSGAGISYEQYF
j_call: TRBJ2-7; cdr3_length: 15; v_call: TRBV2; clone_size: NA; cdr3_aa: CASSDWGDGNYEQYF
j_call: TRBJ1-2; cdr3_length: 14; v_call: TRBV6-5; clone_size: NA; cdr3_aa: CASSYSGQSMGYTF
j_call: TRBJ2-7; cdr3_length: 18; v_call: TRBV15; clone_size: NA; cdr3_aa: CATSRDRGYRVGGYEQYF
j_call: TRBJ2-5; cdr3_length: 16; v_call: TRBV7-2; clone_size: once; cdr3_aa: CASSRTGGLPGGTQYF
j_call: TRBJ2-1; cdr3_length: 16; v_call: TRBV20-1; clone_size: NA; cdr3_aa: CSASPGTSAPYNEQFF
j_call: TRBJ2-2; cdr3_length: 15; v_call: TRBV7-9; clone_size: NA; cdr3_aa: CASSKLVSNTGELFF
j_call: TRBJ2-7; cdr3_length: 12; v_call: TRBV3-1/TRBV3-2; clone_size: NA; cdr3_aa: CASSQATAEQYF
j_call: TRBJ2-3; cdr3_length: 13; v_call: TRBV5-5; clone_size: NA; cdr3_aa: CASSLDLTDTQYF
j_call: TRBJ1-2; cdr3_length: 11; v_call: TRBV20-1; clone_size: NA; cdr3_aa: CSAAGPYGYTF
j_call: TRBJ1-1; cdr3_length: 15; v_call: TRBV2; clone_size: NA; cdr3_aa: CATSREDRGEVEAFF
j_call: TRBJ2-1; cdr3_length: 18; v_call: TRBV7-3; clone_size: NA; cdr3_aa: CASSARGLAGGPGNEQFF
j_call: TRBJ1-1; cdr3_length: 14; v_call: TRBV5-1; clone_size: NA; cdr3_aa: CASSFDKRSTEAFF
j_call: TRBJ1-3; cdr3_length: 13; v_call: TRBV29-1; clone_size: NA; cdr3_aa: CSALGGSGNTIYF
j_call: TRBJ2-4; cdr3_length: 14; v_call: TRBV2; clone_size: NA; cdr3_aa: CASSRLLAKNIQYF
j_call: TRBJ2-7; cdr3_length: 16; v_call: TRBV20-1; clone_size: NA; cdr3_aa: CSASGTGGSGSYEQYF
j_call: TRBJ2-3; cdr3_length: 15; v_call: TRBV7-9; clone_size: NA; cdr3_aa: CASSLRSGSTDTQYF
j_call: TRBJ2-1; cdr3_length: 17; v_call: TRBV11-2; clone_size: NA; cdr3_aa: CASSASRAGTGYNEQFF
j_call: TRBJ1-4; cdr3_length: 15; v_call: TRBV3-1/TRBV3-2; clone_size: NA; cdr3_aa: CASSPTGATNEKLFF
j_call: TRBJ2-7; cdr3_length: 15; v_call: TRBV5-5; clone_size: NA; cdr3_aa: CASSLQPTGTYEQYF
j_call: TRBJ2-7; cdr3_length: 14; v_call: TRBV28; clone_size: few; cdr3_aa: CASSLVAGGYEQYF
j_call: TRBJ1-6; cdr3_length: 14; v_call: TRBV2; clone_size: NA; cdr3_aa: CASAWGVGNSPLHF
j_call: TRBJ1-6; cdr3_length: 15; v_call: TRBV27; clone_size: many; cdr3_aa: CASSLSTVPTIPLHF
j_call: TRBJ2-5; cdr3_length: 14; v_call: TRBV7-7; clone_size: NA; cdr3_aa: CASSRSGGQETQYF
j_call: TRBJ1-3; cdr3_length: 16; v_call: TRBV7-2; clone_size: NA; cdr3_aa: CASSSTGARVGNTIYF
j_call: TRBJ2-5; cdr3_length: 16; v_call: TRBV9; clone_size: NA; cdr3_aa: CASSVGGGPGEETQYF